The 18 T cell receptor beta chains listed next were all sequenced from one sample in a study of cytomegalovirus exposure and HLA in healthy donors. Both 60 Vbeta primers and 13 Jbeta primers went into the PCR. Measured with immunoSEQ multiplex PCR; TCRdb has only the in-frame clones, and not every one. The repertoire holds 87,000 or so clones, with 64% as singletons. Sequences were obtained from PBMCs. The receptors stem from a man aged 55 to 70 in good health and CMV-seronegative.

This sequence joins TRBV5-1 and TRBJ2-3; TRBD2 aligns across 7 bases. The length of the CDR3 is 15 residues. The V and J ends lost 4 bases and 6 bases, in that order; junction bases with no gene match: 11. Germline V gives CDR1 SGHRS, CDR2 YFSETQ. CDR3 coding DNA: TGCGCCAGCAGCCCGAACTGGGGGGGACGGGATACGCAGTATTTT. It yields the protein CASSPNWGGRDTQYF.

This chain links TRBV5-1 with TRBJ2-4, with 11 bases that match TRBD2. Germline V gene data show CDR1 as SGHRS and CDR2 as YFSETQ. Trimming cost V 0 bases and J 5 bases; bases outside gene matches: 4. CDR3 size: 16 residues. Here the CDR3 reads CASSLALGLAENIQYF. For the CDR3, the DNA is TGCGCCAGCAGCTTGGCCCTGGGACTAGCGGAAAACATTCAGTACTTC.

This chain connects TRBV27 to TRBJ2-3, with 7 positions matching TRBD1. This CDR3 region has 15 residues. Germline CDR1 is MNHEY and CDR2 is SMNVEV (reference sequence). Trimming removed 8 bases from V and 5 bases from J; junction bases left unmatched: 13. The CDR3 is CASPDEGAAVDTQYF. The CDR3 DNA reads TGTGCCAGCCCAGACGAGGGGGCTGCGGTAGATACGCAGTATTTT.

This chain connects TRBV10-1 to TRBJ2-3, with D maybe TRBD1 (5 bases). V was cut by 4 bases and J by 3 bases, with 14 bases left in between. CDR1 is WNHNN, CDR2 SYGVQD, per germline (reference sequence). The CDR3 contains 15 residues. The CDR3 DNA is TGCGCCAGCAGTGGGGGCAGGGCTGGTACAGATACGCAGTATTTT. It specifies CASSGGRAGTDTQYF.

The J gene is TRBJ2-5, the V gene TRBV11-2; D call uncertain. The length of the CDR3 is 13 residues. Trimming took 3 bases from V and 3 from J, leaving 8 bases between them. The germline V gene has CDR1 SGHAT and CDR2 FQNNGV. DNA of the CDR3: TGTGCCAGCAGCTTGAACAGCAAAGAGACCCAGTACTTC. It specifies CASSLNSKETQYF. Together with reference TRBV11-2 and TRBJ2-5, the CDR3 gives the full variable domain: EAGVAQSPRYKIIEKRQSVAFWCNPISGHATLYWYQQILGQGPKLLIQFQNNGVVDDSQLPKDRFSAERLKGVDSTLKIQPAKLEDSAVYLCASSLNSKETQYFGPGTRLLVL.

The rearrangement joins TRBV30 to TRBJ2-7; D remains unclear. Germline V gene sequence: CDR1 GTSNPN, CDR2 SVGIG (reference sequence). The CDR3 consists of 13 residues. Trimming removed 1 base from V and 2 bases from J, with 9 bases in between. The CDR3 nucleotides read TGTGCCTGGAGTGGTGAAGCGACCTACGAGCAGTACTTC. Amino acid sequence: CAWSGEATYEQYF. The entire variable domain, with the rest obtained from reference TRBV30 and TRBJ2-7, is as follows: SQTIHQWPATLVQPVGSPLSLECTVEGTSNPNLYWYRQAAGRGLQLLFYSVGIGQISSEVPQNLSASRPQDRQFILSSKKLLLSDSGFYLCAWSGEATYEQYFGPGTRLTVT.

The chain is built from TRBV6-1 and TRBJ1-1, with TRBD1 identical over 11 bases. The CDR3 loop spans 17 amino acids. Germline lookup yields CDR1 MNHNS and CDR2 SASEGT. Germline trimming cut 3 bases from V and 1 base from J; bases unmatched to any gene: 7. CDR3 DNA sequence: TGTGCCAGCAGTGACTGGACAGGGGGCGCTGGGAACACTGAAGCTTTCTTT. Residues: CASSDWTGGAGNTEAFF.

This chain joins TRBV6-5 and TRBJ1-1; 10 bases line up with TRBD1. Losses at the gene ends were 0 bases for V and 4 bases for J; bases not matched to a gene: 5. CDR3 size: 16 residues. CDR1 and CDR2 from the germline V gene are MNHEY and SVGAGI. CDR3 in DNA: TGTGCCAGCAGTTACTCCGACAGGGGGCGCGGCACTGAAGCTTTCTTT. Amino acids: CASSYSDRGRGTEAFF.

The CDR3 protein is CASANGGSGNTIYF. The CDR3 nucleotides read TGTGCCAGCGCAAATGGCGGGTCTGGAAACACCATATATTTT. The rearrangement uses TRBV11-2 and TRBJ1-3; no reliable D call. Trimming pared 8 bases from V and 1 base from J, leaving 12 bases between. CDR3 length: 14 amino acids. Germline V lookup: CDR1 SGHAT, CDR2 FQNNGV. Full variable domain (outside the CDR3, taken from reference TRBV11-2 and TRBJ1-3): EAGVAQSPRYKIIEKRQSVAFWCNPISGHATLYWYQQILGQGPKLLIQFQNNGVVDDSQLPKDRFSAERLKGVDSTLKIQPAKLEDSAVYLCASANGGSGNTIYFGEGSWLTVV.

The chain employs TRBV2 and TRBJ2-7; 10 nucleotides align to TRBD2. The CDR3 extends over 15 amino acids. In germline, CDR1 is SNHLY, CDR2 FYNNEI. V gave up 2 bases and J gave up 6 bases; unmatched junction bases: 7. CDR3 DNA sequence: TGTGCCAGCAGTGAAATTACTAGCGGGATGGGCGAGCAGTACTTC. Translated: CASSEITSGMGEQYF.

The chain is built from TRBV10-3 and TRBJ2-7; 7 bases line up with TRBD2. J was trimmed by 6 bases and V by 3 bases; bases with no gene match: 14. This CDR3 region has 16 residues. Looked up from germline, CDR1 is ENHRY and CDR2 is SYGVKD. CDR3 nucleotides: TGTGCCATCAGTGATGGGGCGGGGGAGAACCTGCCCGAGCAGTACTTC. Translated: CAISDGAGENLPEQYF.

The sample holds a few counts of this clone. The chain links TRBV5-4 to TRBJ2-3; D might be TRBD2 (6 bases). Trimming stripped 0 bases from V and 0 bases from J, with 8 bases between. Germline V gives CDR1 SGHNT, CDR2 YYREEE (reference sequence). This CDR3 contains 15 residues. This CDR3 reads CASSLAAGSTDTQYF. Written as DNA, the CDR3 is TGTGCCAGCAGCTTGGCCGCGGGGAGCACAGATACGCAGTATTTT.

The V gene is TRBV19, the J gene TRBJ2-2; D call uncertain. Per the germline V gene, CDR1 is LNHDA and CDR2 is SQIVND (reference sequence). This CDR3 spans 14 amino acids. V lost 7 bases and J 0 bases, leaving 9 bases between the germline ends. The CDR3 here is CASNGIANTGELFF. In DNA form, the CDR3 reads TGTGCCAGTAATGGCATCGCGAACACCGGGGAGCTGTTTTTT.

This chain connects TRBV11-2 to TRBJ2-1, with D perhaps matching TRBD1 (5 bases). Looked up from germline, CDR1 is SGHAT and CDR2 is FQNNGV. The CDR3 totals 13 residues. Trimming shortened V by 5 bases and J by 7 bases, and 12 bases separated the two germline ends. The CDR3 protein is CASSPLQGNEQFF. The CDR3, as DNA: TGTGCCAGCAGCCCCCTCCAGGGAAATGAGCAGTTCTTC.

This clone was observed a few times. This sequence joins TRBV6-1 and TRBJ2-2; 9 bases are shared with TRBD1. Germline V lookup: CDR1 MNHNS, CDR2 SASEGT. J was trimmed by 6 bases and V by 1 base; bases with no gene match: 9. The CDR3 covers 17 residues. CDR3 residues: CASSEVSGTGPAGELFF. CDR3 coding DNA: TGTGCCAGCAGTGAAGTCTCCGGGACAGGGCCAGCCGGGGAGCTGTTTTTT.

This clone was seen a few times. The CDR3 region has the DNA TGTGCCAGCCGGGATTATAGCAATCAGCCCCAGCATTTT. Its translation: CASRDYSNQPQHF. This chain connects TRBV19 to TRBJ1-5; D not certain. The CDR3 covers 13 residues. V lost 9 bases and J lost 0, with 9 bases in between. CDR1 LNHDA and CDR2 SQIVND come from the germline V gene (reference sequence).

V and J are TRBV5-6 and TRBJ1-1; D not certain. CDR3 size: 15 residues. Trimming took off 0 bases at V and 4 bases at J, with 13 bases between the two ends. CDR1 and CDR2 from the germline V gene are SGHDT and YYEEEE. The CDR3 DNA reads TGTGCCAGCAGCTTGGGATCCGCCCCGGGCACTGAAGCTTTCTTT. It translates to CASSLGSAPGTEAFF.

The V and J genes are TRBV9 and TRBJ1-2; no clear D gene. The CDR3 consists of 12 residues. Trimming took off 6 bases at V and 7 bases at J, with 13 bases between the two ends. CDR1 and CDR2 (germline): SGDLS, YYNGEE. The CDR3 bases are TGTGCCAGCACCTCTCGGTTATCTGGCTACACCTTC. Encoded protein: CASTSRLSGYTF.